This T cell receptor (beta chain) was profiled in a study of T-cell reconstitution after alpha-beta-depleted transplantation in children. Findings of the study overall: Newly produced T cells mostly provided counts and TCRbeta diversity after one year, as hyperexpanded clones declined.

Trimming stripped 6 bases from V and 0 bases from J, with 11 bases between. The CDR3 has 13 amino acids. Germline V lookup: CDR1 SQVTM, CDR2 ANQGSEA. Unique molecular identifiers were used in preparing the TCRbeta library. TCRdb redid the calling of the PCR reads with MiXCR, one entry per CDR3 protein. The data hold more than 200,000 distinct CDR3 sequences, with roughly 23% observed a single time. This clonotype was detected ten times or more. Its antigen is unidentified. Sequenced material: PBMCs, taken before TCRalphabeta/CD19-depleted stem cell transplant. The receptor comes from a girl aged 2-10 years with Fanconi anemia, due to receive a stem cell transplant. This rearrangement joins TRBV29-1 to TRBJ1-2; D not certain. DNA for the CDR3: TGCAGCGTCACTGCTCAGGCTAACTATGGCTACACCTTC. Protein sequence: CSVTAQANYGYTF.